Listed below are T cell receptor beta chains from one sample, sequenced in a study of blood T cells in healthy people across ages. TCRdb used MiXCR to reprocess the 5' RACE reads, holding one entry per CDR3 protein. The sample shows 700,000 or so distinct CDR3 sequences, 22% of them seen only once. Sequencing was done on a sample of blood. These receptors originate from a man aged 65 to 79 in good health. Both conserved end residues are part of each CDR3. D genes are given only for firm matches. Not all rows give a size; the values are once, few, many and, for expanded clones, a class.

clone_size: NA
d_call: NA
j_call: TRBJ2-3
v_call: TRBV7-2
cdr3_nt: TGTGCCAGCAGCTTAGTACGAGGGGGGGGCACAGATACGCAGTATTTT
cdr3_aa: CASSLVRGGGTDTQYF

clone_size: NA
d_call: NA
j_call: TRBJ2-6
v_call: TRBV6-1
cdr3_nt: TGTGCCAGCCAGGTAACTGGGGCCAACGTCCTGACTTTC
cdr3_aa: CASQVTGANVLTF

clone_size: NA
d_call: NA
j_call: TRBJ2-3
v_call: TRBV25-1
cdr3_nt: TGTGCCAGCAGTGAATATTCCACCCGGCCAGATACGCAGTATTTT
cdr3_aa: CASSEYSTRPDTQYF

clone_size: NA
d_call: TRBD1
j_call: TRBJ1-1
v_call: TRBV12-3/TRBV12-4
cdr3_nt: TGTGCCAGCAGACGCGCAGGGGGTTGGGGGAACACTGAAGCTTTCTTT
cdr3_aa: CASRRAGGWGNTEAFF

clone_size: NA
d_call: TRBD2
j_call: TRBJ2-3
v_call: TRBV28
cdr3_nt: TGTGCCAGCAGTTTTAACGGACTAGCGTCAGATACGCAGTATTTT
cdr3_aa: CASSFNGLASDTQYF

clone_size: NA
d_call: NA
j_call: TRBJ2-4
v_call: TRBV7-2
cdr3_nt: TGTGCCAGCCAAGTCGCACGGGGAGGAAACATTCAGTACTTC
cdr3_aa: CASQVARGGNIQYF

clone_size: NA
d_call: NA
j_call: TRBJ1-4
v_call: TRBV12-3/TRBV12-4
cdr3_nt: TGTGCCAGCACCCCTGGTGAAAAACTGTTTTTT
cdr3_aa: CASTPGEKLFF

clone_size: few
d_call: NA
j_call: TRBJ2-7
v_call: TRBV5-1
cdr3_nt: TGCGCCAGCAGCTTGGCTCAGGCCGTGCCCTACGAGCAGTACTTC
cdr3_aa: CASSLAQAVPYEQYF

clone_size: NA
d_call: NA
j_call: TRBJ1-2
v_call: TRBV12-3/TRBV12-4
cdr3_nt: TGTGCCAGCAGTTTAGCCAGGGGTAACTATGGCTACACCTTC
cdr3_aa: CASSLARGNYGYTF

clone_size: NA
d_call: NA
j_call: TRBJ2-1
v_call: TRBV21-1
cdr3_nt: TGTGCCGGCAGCAGAGGACTCTACAATGAGCAGTTCTTC
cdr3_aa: CAGSRGLYNEQFF

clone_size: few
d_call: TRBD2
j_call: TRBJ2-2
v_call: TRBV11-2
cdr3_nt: TGTGCCAGCAGCCCCATGGGACTAGCCTTCCCCCTCGGGGAGCTGTTTTTT
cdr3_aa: CASSPMGLAFPLGELFF

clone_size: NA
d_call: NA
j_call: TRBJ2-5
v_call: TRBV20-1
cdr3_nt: TGCAGTGCTAGAGCGAGACCAGGGTTGGCGGAGACCCAGTACTTC
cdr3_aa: CSARARPGLAETQYF

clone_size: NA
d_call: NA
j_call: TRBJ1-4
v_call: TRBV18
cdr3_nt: TGTGCCAGCTCACCATGGGCGAAGGAAAAACTGTTTTTT
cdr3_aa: CASSPWAKEKLFF

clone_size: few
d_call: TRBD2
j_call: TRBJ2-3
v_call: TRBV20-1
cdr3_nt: TGCAGTGCTAGAGATTGGGCTAGCGGTTATACGCAGTATTTT
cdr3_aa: CSARDWASGYTQYF

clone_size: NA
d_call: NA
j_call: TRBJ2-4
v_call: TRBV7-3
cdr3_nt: TGTGCCAGCAGCTTACGAAGGGCCGGAAACATTCAGTACTTC
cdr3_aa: CASSLRRAGNIQYF

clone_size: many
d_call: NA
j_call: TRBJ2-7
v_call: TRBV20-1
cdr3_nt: TGCAGTGCTCCAATCCCAGACGGGAGCTCCTACGAGCAGTACTTC
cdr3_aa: CSAPIPDGSSYEQYF

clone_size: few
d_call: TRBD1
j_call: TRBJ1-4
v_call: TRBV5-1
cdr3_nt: TGCGCCAGCAGCCTAGGACAGGGGATAACTAATGAAAAACTGTTTTTT
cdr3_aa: CASSLGQGITNEKLFF

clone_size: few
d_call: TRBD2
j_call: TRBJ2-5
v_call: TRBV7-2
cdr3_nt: TGTGCCAGCAGCTTGGTAACGGCGACTAGCGGGCTGGGGGAGACCCAGTACTTC
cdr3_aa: CASSLVTATSGLGETQYF

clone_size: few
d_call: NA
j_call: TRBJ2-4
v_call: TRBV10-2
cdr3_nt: TGCGCCAGCAGTGAGTCCAGAGGGACGTCCAAAAACATTCAGTACTTC
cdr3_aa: CASSESRGTSKNIQYF

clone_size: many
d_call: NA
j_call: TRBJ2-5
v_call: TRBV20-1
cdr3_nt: TGCAGTGCCCCAGATTGGTCCCAGGGGAGGAAAGAGACCCAGTACTTC
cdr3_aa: CSAPDWSQGRKETQYF

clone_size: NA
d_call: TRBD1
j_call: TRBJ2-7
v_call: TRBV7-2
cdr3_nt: TGTGCCAGCAGCTTAGACGGACAGGGGCTCGAGCAGTACTTC
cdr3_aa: CASSLDGQGLEQYF

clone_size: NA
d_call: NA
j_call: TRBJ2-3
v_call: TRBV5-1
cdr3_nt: TGCGCCAGCAATTCTGACGCAGGCACAGATACGCAGTATTTT
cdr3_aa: CASNSDAGTDTQYF

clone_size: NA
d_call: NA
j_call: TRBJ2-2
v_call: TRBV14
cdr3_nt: TGTGCCAGCAGCCGGACACCTAACACCGGGGAGCTGTTTTTT
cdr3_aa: CASSRTPNTGELFF

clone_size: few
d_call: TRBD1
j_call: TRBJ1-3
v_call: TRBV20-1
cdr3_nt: TGCATCCCCGGGACAGGGGCCTCCTCTGGAAACACCATATATTTT
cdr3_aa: CIPGTGASSGNTIYF

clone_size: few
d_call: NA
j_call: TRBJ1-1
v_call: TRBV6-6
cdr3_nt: TGTGCCAGCACAGACGGACTGGGCACTGAAGCTTTCTTT
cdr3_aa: CASTDGLGTEAFF

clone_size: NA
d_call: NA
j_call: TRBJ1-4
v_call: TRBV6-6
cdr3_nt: TGCGCCACACAGGCCGGCCCACTTAGGGCTGTAAAACTGTTTTTT
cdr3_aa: CATQAGPLRAVKLFF

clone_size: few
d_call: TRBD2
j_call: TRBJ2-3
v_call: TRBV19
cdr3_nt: TGTGCCAGTACCCCACTAGCGGGAGCAGATACGCAGTATTTT
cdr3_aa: CASTPLAGADTQYF